This T cell receptor beta chain comes out of a study of CD8 T cells in ankylosing spondylitis. Study observations and caveats: Reportedly, matched ankylosing spondylitis synovial fluid was significantly enriched for disease-linked clones.

TCRdb reanalysed the 5' RACE reads using MiXCR and keeps one entry per CDR3 protein. Of some 120,000 distinct CDR3 sequences listed, around 13% are singletons. The CDR3 length is 17 residues. The trim removed 4 bases at V and 8 bases at J, leaving 15 bases unmatched. With regard to this clonotype: Antigen unknown.

This clonotype was obtained from a female donor with ankylosing spondylitis or in good health (not recorded which). The sequencing input was blood, either unsorted or a sorted T cell fraction (not recorded which). The chain is built from TRBV6-7 and TRBJ2-1, with 9 bases aligning to TRBD1. TRBV6-7 is reported as an ORF; its role is uncertain. CDR3 sequence: CASSLRFPGQGFHEQFF. In nucleotides, the CDR3 is TGTGCCAGCAGTTTACGTTTCCCGGGACAGGGTTTTCATGAGCAGTTCTTC.